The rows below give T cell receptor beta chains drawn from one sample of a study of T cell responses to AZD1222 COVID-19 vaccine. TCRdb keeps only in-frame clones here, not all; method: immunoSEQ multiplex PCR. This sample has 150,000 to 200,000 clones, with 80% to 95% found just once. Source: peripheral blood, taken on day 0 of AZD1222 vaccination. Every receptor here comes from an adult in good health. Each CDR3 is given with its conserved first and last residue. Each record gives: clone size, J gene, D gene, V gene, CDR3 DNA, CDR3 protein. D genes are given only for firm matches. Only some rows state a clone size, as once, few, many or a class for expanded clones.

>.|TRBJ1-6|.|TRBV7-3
TGTGCCAGCAGCTTAGTAGTTTCCTATAATTCACCCCTCCACTTT
CASSLVVSYNSPLHF
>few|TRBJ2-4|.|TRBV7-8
TGTGCCAGCAGCTTAGGACTAGTCTCAGAAAACATTCAGTACTTC
CASSLGLVSENIQYF
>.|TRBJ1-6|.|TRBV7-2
TGTGCCAGCAGCTCGCACAGATATAATTCACCCCTCCACTTT
CASSSHRYNSPLHF
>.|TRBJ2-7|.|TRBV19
TGTGCCAGTAGTTTGGGCAGCGAGCAGTACTTC
CASSLGSEQYF
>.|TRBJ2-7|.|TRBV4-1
TGCGCCAGCAGCCTTCTCCTAGGACGGGAGACCGTCTACGAGCAGTACTTC
CASSLLLGRETVYEQYF
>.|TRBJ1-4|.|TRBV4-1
TGCGCCAGCAGCCAAGTTGGGTTCACTAATGAAAAACTGTTTTTT
CASSQVGFTNEKLFF
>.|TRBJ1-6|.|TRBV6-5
TGTGCCAGCACCGCCGTCGGGACGTTAAATTCACCCCTCCACTTT
CASTAVGTLNSPLHF
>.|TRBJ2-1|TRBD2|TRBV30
TGTGCCTGGAGTCAACTAGCGGGAGACAATGAGCAGTTCTTC
CAWSQLAGDNEQFF
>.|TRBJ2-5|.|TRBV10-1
TGCGCCAGCAGTGAGGGGCCAGTCCAAGAGACCCAGTACTTC
CASSEGPVQETQYF
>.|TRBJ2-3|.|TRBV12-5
TGTGCTAGTGGTTTGGTACGCCCGGGGCGCACAGATACGCAGTATTTT
CASGLVRPGRTDTQYF
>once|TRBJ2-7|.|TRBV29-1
TGCAGCGTTGCTTCCGGTTTTCCCTACGAGCAGTACTTC
CSVASGFPYEQYF
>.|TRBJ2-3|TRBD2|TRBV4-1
TGCGCCAGCAGCCAGCCCACTAGCGGGAGAACAGATACGCAGTATTTT
CASSQPTSGRTDTQYF
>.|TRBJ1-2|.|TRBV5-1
TGCGCCAGCTCGGCAGGGAACTATGGCTACACCTTC
CASSAGNYGYTF
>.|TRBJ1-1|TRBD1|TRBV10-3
TGTGCCATCAAGGTTGGGGCAGGGGGCACTGAAGCTTTCTTT
CAIKVGAGGTEAFF
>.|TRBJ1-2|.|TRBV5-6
TGTGCCAGCAGCTTCCTCGGCGGTGGCTACACCTTC
CASSFLGGGYTF
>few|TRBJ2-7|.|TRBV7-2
TGTGCCAGCAGCTTGGACAGTGATAGCTCCTACGAGCAGTACTTC
CASSLDSDSSYEQYF
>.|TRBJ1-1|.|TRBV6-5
TGTGCCAGCAGTAAGACAGTTGGGGACACTGAAGCTTTCTTT
CASSKTVGDTEAFF
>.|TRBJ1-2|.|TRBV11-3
TGTGCCAGCAGACCGTTCCCCCCCTCCTTTTGCGGCTACACCTTC
CASRPFPPSFCGYTF
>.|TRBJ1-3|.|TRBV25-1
TGTGCCAGCAGTGGTGGGTTCTCTGGAAACACCATATATTTT
CASSGGFSGNTIYF
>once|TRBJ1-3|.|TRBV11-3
TGTGCCAGCAGCTTATCGACCGCCTCTGGAAACACCATATATTTT
CASSLSTASGNTIYF
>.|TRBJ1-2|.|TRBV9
TGTGCCAGCAGCGTAGATGAAGGGAGTTATGGCTACACCTTC
CASSVDEGSYGYTF
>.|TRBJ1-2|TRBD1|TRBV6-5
TGTGCCAGCAGTTCCCTAGGGACAGGGAGGTTTGGTGGCTACACCTTC
CASSSLGTGRFGGYTF
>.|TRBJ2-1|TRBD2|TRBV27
TGTGCCAGCAGTTCTAGCGGGAGGGCCCATGAGCAGTTCTTC
CASSSSGRAHEQFF
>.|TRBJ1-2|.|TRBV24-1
TGTGCCACCAGTGACCCAGCCAGGGACTATGGCTACACCTTC
CATSDPARDYGYTF
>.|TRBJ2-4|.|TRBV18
TGTGCCAGCTCTCAGCTAGGCCCCATTCAGTACTTC
CASSQLGPIQYF
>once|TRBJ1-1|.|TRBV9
TGTGCCAGCAGCGTAGGTCTTGGGGGCCAGAACACTGAAGCTTTCTTT
CASSVGLGGQNTEAFF